What follows describes a single TCR beta chain. The data were obtained in a study of graft-versus-host responses after intestinal transplantation. Background on the study: Multivisceral, liver-intestinal, or isolated intestinal transplants were performed in recipients. The whole recipient group had anti-thymocyte globulin induction followed by tacrolimus and steroids for 2 to 3 years.

This CDR3 is 16 amino acids long. CDR1 is SQVTM and CDR2 is ANQGSEA in the germline V gene. With 2 bases removed from V and 6 bases from J, the gap between germline ends came to 21 bases. The method was immunoSEQ multiplex PCR; TCRdb's version includes in-frame clones alone and lacks a portion of them. This sample has about 15,000 clones, with roughly three fifths found just once. Processing of graft tissue released intraepithelial and lamina propria lymphocytes. Sequenced material: ileum tissue, taken 524 days after transplant. This chain connects TRBV29-1 to TRBJ2-3, with D maybe TRBD1 (5 bases). The sequence derives from a human patient who received an intestinal transplant, so some T cells may come from the graft donor. In nucleotides, the CDR3 is TGCAGCGTTGAAAGTAGGGCAGGGTGGCCCTCGGATACGCAGTATTTT. Translation: CSVESRAGWPSDTQYF.